The clone carrying this T cell receptor beta chain has just a few counts. The V gene lost 5 bases and the J gene lost 7 bases, with 18 bases spanning the gap. Per germline, CDR1 SEHNR and CDR2 FQNEAQ (reference sequence). This CDR3 is built from 15 residues. This record belongs to a study of blood T cell repertoires in COVID-19. How the authors handled the data: Amplified reference gene primers provided the basis for estimating nucleated cell counts. Clones were read by immunoSEQ multiplex PCR, and TCRdb kept only the in-frame ones, dropping some. V and J calls and clone size are those listed in that table; D and trimming were worked out from the DNA. This sample yields roughly 240,000 clones, of which about nine tenths are seen a single time; approximately 0.9% belongs to the top ten.

The chain uses TRBV7-9 and TRBJ2-1, with TRBD2 as a possible D gene (5 bases). This clonotype originated in a man aged 45 to 65 who had been exposed to COVID-19. Sequenced input: PBMCs or T cells enriched from blood (not recorded which). DNA of the CDR3: TGTGCCAGCAGCCTATATAGCGCTAGGTTGAATGAGCAGTTCTTC. Translation gives CASSLYSARLNEQFF.